This T cell receptor (beta chain) was recorded in a study of cytomegalovirus exposure and HLA in healthy donors (dated by TCRdb to about 2017). Study-level background: An earlier analysis of several hundred of the donors reported roughly 300 Gb of sequence data and around 120 million unique TCR beta sequences from 150 million to 200 million T cells. About five DR-DQ haplotypes were handled as single units for association and clustering, since linkage in the cohort was strong. HLA typing covered class I and class II loci at four-digit resolution. Donor age, sex, ethnicity and CMV serostatus were compiled alongside the repertoire data. An early release covering over 500 HLA-typed donors comprised roughly 300 gigabases of sequencing data and some 79 million unique TCR sequences. The later analysis used no new phenotypic data to find candidate immune exposures, relying instead on TCR beta sequences and their occurrence across donors. The study was designed to test whether signatures of past pathogen exposure could be identified by cataloging public T cell receptors. Among some 410 genotyped donors of the cohort, an average of approximately 220,000 unique TCR beta nucleotide sequences was sequenced per donor, of which roughly 17% were non-productive. Of the roughly 410 genotyped donors, 70% to 90% were placed in the genetic ancestry cluster associated with self-reported Caucasian donors. A later analysis re-examined previously published TCR beta repertoires from 600 to 700 donors and added high-resolution HLA genotyping to investigate patterns of TCR occurrence. The number of typed donors differed by locus: about 620-640 for A, B, C, DRB1 and DQB1; 500 to 550 for DQA1; over 600 for DPA1; and about 450 for DPB1. A separate validation cohort of over a hundred different subjects was used in addition to the 666-subject first cohort. The study combined high-throughput TCR immunosequencing, statistical association of individual TCRs with disease status, and machine learning to predict cytomegalovirus infection status. Using immunosequencing, the study profiled T cell repertoires from about 610 subjects and related those repertoires to cytomegalovirus serostatus. In an earlier analysis of roughly 540 of the donors, high-throughput TCR beta sequencing was used to judge whether each TCR beta V gene segment behaved as functional or pseudogenic. All discovery cohort repertoires had been generated using a single sequencing platform. A later genetic analysis used genome-wide SNP genotypes for about three fifths of the roughly 700 donors, treating that subset as a discovery cohort.

Receptor amplification or capture employed the immunoSEQ multiplex PCR assay. The multiplex PCR relied on a mix of 60 forward primers for TCR Vbeta segments and 13 reverse primers for TCR Jbeta segments. Amplification of the CDR3 region of rearranged TCR beta genes was performed with a multiplex PCR assay on genomic DNA. On the Illumina HiSeq System, the amplified TCR beta libraries were sequenced as 87-base-pair reads. As for the original processing: Across the roughly 700 repertoires, a later analysis counted 80 million or so unique TCR beta chains, roughly 11 million of which were shared by at least two donors. Raw reads were error-corrected and collapsed into unique sequences by a nearest-neighbor algorithm in which closely related sequences were merged to remove PCR and sequencing errors. To assign V, D and J gene segments, CDR3 sequences were aligned to IMGT reference sequences. For a sequence to be retained, a match of at least six nucleotides to both a V gene segment and a J gene segment was required. A rearrangement counted as productive if the CDR3 had no stop codons and remained in frame with V and J, and every other rearrangement counted as non-productive. CDR3 was defined according to IMGT convention as the region running from the second conserved V-encoded cysteine to the conserved J-encoded phenylalanine. Sequences without an unambiguous match to a single V gene segment were excluded from the earlier analysis of almost 600 of the donors. In an earlier analysis of roughly 500 of the donors, V segments were called functional above 56.7% productive rearrangements and were called segregating when the between-donor standard deviation exceeded 5%. A statistical classification framework was developed to diagnose cytomegalovirus status using the catalog of TCR beta chain sequences. In a later analysis, TCR nucleotide sequences were compared against IMGT/GENE-DB human TR gene sequences so that V and J genes could be assigned. Using the TCRdist pipeline, a later analysis assigned CDR3 sequences along with most-parsimonious VDJ recombination scenarios. In a later analysis, every TCR beta chain was defined by the combination of its CDR3 amino acid sequence and its V-gene family, and reads without a unique V-gene family were dropped. To address suspected cross-contamination and a sequencing artifact, a later analysis removed roughly 640 highly shared, low-generation-probability nucleotide sequences. In a later analysis, a clonal expansion index for each public chain was calculated from normalized within-repertoire ranks of inferred template counts. In a later analysis, generation probabilities were computed using a VDJ recombination model fitted to out-of-frame rearrangements, and the results were checked against IGoR. In a later analysis, hypergeometric tests were used to score TCR-TCR, TCR-HLA and TCR-CMV co-occurrence, with a repertoire-size bias correction applied to TCR pairs. A later analysis estimated false discovery rates by permuting HLA or CMV assignments 20 times. A later analysis grouped co-occurring TCRs with DBSCAN, adding TCRdist sequence similarity when clustering within HLA-allele-positive subsets. Repertoires with fewer than 30,000 or more than 120,000 public chains were left out of co-occurrence clustering, as were about 5 repertoires with anomalous nucleotide sharing. Not all clones reach the TCRdb copy of this immuneACCESS table, which keeps in-frame sequences only. Checked studies attribute under half of the gap to unresolved V genes and leave the rest unexplained. The V and J calls and clone size come from that table; D and trimming were worked out from the DNA. Across this sample there are roughly 190,000 clones, with approximately 9.5% seen only once. The ten largest account for 1% to 1.5% of the sample.

This clone was detected only a few times. What antigen it recognizes has not been identified. No clone much larger than this one lies a single base away; base qualities are absent. A distance of 14 bases separates the germline ends of V and J, which lose 8 bases and 0 bases respectively. The germline V gene sets CDR1 to MGHDK and CDR2 to SYGVNS. The CDR3 numbers 15 residues from cysteine through phenylalanine. Only CDR3 DNA remains: 45 bases, in frame from the first base. On the study overall, not on this receptor specifically: While some public TCRs were present in many individuals, most TCR sequences turned up only very rarely across donors. CMV serostatus was the only immune exposure information available for the cohort. A total of 150 to 200 TCR beta chains were listed by the study as associated with cytomegalovirus. In a later analysis, TCR association rates were found to vary across HLA loci, with the most associated TCRs seen for DRB1 alleles and the fewest for HLA-C alleles. The classifier was reported to diagnose cytomegalovirus status with high specificity and sensitivity in both the original and validation cohorts. In a later analysis, HLA-associated TCR beta chains were found to be more clonally expanded and to have lower generation probabilities than equally common non-associated chains. Three of the identified cytomegalovirus-associated TCR beta chains were confirmed in vitro to be specific for cytomegalovirus antigens. A later genetic analysis associated a missense DCLRE1C variant with V-gene and J-gene trimming of TCR beta chains, and an independent cohort replicated the association. The sequencing pipeline was judged likely to have produced a cluster of highly shared sequence variants as a technical artifact. According to a later analysis, most CMV-associated TCR beta chains appeared to be HLA-restricted, and the HLA associations seemed to be driven largely by CMV exposure. A later genetic analysis reported fewer N-insertions in productive TCRs among donors in an Asian-associated ancestry cluster than the roughly 700-donor mean. The authors suggested that the approach could potentially be generalized to other disease states and immunological phenotypes. A later analysis reported that several top co-occurrence clusters appeared linked to parvovirus B19, influenza, CMV and Epstein-Barr virus. Presence/absence analyses assumed roughly uniform sequencing depth across donors, an assumption that may not hold. The 87-base-pair reads could not distinguish some IMGT-functional V segments, including TRBV6-2 and TRBV6-3, so those segments were excluded. Because counts were too low, more than 15 rarely observed V segments, including chromosome 9 orphons, were excluded from the earlier analysis of 587 of the donors. Broadly in line with IMGT annotations, most TCR beta V segments showed up in productive rearrangements about 87% or about 30% of the time in an earlier analysis of several hundred of the donors. Because HLA typing was unavailable for some donors at each locus, only the typed subset was used in association tests. Correlated functional status among segregating V segments might reflect linkage disequilibrium, but an unknown experimental factor could not be ruled out. The cohort was sequenced for TCR beta chains only, and without alpha or paired-chain data the features that could be detected were limited. When HLA alleles, especially DR and DQ, strongly co-occurred, attributing TCR associations to individual alleles was difficult. A further reported finding was that TCR beta sequences accurately predicted the HLA-A and HLA-B alleles for most subjects in the first cohort. A later analysis associated 16,951 TCR beta sequences with specific HLA alleles at a false discovery rate of 0.05.

In total, approximately 700 healthy bone marrow donors made up the cohort. At the time of sampling, all cohort members were nominally healthy, though unrecorded immune exposures were likely present. The donor tested CMV seropositive and was one of the 289 seropositive cohort members. A peripheral blood sample was provided by each donor, and peripheral blood mononuclear cells were used for TCR beta sequencing. Genomic DNA extraction from the blood cell samples was performed with the Qiagen DNeasy Blood Extraction Kit. Recombination joined TRBV25-1 with TRBJ1-3, with a tentative D gene TRBD1 over 5 matching bases. The sample comprised PBMCs. The receptor was derived from a woman in her thirties in good health and CMV-seropositive. CDR3 region: CASGPRRGSGNTIYF. DNA sequence: TGTGCCAGCGGCCCCAGAAGGGGCTCTGGAAACACCATATATTTT.